These 7 T cell receptor beta chains share one sample of origin, sequenced in a study of early T cells in non-severe SARS-CoV-2 infection. TCRdb ran MiXCR on the 5' RACE reads and lists one entry per CDR3 protein. The table lists tens of thousands of distinct CDR3 sequences, 5.5% to 7.5% of them singletons, with roughly 20% in the top ten. This sample comprised whole blood, obtained at baseline. The receptors originated from an adult who was a healthcare worker with PCR-confirmed SARS-CoV-2 infection or an uninfected control (not recorded which).

A few counts support this clonotype. Compared with germline, one end of the junction differs, possibly owing to a read error. The rearrangement uses TRBV7-6 and TRBJ2-5; D is unresolved. The CDR3 loop spans 11 amino acids. CDR1 and CDR2 (germline): SGHVS, FNYEAQ. The CDR3 loop reads CASSLAAVSHF. The CDR3 coding sequence is TGTGCCAGCAGCTTGGCGGCAGTTTCACACTTC.

This clonotype was detected many times. The gene calls are TRBV7-6 and TRBJ2-3; no reliable D call. The CDR3 spans 15 residues. Germline CDR1 is SGHVS and CDR2 is FNYEAQ. The V end lost 4 bases, the J end lost 0 bases, and 11 bases lay between the germline ends. In DNA, the CDR3 is TGTGCCAGCAGCTCCCCCTGGGCGAGCACAGATACGCAGTATTTT. Residues: CASSSPWASTDTQYF.

This chain links TRBV5-5 with TRBJ2-5, with 7 bases that match TRBD1. The CDR3 runs 13 residues. Germline values: CDR1 SGHKS, CDR2 YYEKEE (reference sequence). Trimming removed 1 base from V and 5 bases from J; junction bases left unmatched: 2. As DNA, the CDR3 is TGTGCCAGCAGCTTGACAGGGGAGGAGACCCAGTACTTC. As protein: CASSLTGEETQYF.

This clonotype showed up just a few times. This chain uses TRBV29-1 with TRBJ1-2; D is undetermined. CDR3 length: 14 residues. The V gene lost 2 bases and the J gene lost 5 bases, with 15 bases spanning the gap. The germline V gene encodes CDR1 SQVTM and CDR2 ANQGSEA. CDR3 DNA sequence: TGCAGCGTTGAACCCCCCGGTTCCCTTTATGGCTACACCTTC. Translating it yields CSVEPPGSLYGYTF.

This clonotype was detected many times. This chain links TRBV7-2 with TRBJ1-5; tentative D call: TRBD1 (6 bases). This CDR3 is built from 15 residues. The ends were cut back, 4 bases at V and 4 bases at J, with 14 bases in the middle. Germline V gene lookup returns CDR1 SGHTA and CDR2 FQGNSA. The CDR3 DNA is TGTGCCAGCAGCTCGGCAACAGGGAGAAATCAGCCCCAGCATTTT. Its translation: CASSSATGRNQPQHF.

This clonotype was recorded many times. CDR3 sequence: CASSLGTKETQYF. The CDR3, as DNA: TGCGCCAGCAGCTTGGGGACAAAAGAGACCCAGTACTTC. This chain links TRBV5-1 with TRBJ2-5; TRBD1 might be the D (5 bases). The CDR3 has 13 amino acids. Trimming pared 0 bases from V and 3 bases from J, leaving 6 bases between. Germline CDR1 and CDR2: SGHRS and YFSETQ.

This clonotype occurred many times. This chain connects TRBV7-9 to TRBJ2-3, with TRBD2 matching 12 bases. CDR3 size: 16 residues. J gave up 8 bases and V 4 bases, and 10 bases lay outside the gene matches. From germline, CDR1 is SEHNR and CDR2 FQNEAQ (reference sequence). The CDR3 DNA reads as TGTGCCAGCAGCTGGACCGCTAGCGGGGGGGCAAGTACGCAGTATTTT. Its protein product is CASSWTASGGASTQYF.